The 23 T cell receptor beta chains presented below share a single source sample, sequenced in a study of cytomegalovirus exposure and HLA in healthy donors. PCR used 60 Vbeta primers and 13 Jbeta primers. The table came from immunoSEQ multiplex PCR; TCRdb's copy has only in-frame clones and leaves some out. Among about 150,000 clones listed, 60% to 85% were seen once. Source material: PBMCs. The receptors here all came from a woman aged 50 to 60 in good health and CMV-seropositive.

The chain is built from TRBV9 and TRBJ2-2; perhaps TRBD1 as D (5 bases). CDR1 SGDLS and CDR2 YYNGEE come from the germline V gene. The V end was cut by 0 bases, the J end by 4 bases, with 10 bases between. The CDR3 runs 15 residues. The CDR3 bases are TGTGCCAGCAGCGTAGGGGGCAGTGGCACCGGGGAGCTGTTTTTT. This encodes CASSVGGSGTGELFF.

The CDR3 DNA reads as TGTGCCAGCAGCTCCGGTCTGGACTACACTGAAGCTTTCTTT. This translates into CASSSGLDYTEAFF. The genes are TRBV7-2 and TRBJ1-1; D is undetermined. The ends were cut back, 4 bases at V and 3 bases at J, with 12 bases in the middle. This CDR3 has 14 amino acids. Germline V gene data show CDR1 as SGHTA and CDR2 as FQGNSA.

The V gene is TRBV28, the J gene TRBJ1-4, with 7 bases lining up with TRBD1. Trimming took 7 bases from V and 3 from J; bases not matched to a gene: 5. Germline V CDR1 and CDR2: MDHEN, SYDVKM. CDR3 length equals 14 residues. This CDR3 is CASTQGEANEKLFF. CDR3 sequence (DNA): TGTGCCAGCACCCAGGGGGAGGCTAATGAAAAACTGTTTTTT.

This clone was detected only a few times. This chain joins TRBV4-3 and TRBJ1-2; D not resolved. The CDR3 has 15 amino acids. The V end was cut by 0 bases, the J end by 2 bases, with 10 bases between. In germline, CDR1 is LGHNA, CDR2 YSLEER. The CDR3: CASSQDRSENYGYTF. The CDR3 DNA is TGCGCCAGCAGCCAAGATCGATCCGAGAACTATGGCTACACCTTC.

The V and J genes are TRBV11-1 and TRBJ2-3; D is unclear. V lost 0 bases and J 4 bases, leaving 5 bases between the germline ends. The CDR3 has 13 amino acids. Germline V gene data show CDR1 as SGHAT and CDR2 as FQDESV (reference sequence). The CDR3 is CASSLAAADTQYF. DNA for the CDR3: TGTGCCAGCAGCTTAGCGGCGGCAGATACGCAGTATTTT.

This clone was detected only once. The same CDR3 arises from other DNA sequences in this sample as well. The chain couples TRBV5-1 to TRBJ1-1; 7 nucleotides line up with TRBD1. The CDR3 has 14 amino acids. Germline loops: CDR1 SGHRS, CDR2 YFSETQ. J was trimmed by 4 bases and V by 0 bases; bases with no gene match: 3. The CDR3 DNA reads TGCGCCAGCAGCTTGGGACAGGGACTCACTGAAGCTTTCTTT. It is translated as CASSLGQGLTEAFF. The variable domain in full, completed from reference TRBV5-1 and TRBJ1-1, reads KAGVTQTPRYLIKTRGQQVTLSCSPISGHRSVSWYQQTPGQGLQFLFEYFSETQRNKGNFPGRFSGRQFSNSRSEMNVSTLELGDSALYLCASSLGQGLTEAFFGQGTRLTVV.

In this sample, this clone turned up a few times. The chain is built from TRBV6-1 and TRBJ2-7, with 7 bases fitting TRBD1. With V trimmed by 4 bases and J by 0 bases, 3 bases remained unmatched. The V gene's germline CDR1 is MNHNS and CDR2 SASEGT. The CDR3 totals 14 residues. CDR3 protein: CASSAGQSSYEQYF. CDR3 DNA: TGTGCCAGCAGTGCGGGACAGAGCTCCTACGAGCAGTACTTC.

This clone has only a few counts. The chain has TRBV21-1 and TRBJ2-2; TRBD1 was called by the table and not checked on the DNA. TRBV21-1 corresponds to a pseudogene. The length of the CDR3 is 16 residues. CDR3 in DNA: TGTGCCAGCAGCACTCCGGGACACCTTAACACCGGGGAGCTGTTTTTT. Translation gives CASSTPGHLNTGELFF.

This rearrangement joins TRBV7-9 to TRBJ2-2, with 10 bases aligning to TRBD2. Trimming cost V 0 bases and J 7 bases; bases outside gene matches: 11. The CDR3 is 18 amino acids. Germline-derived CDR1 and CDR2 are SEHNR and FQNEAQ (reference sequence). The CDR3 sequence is CASSLAGLAGARSGELFF. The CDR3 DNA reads TGTGCCAGCAGCTTAGCGGGCCTAGCGGGGGCCCGGAGCGGGGAGCTGTTTTTT.

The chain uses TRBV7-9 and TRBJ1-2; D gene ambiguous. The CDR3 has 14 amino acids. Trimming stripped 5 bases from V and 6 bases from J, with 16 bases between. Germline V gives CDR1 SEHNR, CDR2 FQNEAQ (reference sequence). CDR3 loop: CASSPELTSDGYTF. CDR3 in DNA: TGTGCCAGCAGCCCCGAACTGACTTCGGATGGCTACACCTTC.

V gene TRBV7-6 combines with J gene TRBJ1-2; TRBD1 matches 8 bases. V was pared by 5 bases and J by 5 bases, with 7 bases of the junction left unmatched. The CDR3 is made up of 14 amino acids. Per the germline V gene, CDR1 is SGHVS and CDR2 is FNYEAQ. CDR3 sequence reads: CASSKMTGDYGYTF. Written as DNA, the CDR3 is TGTGCCAGCAGCAAAATGACAGGGGATTATGGCTACACCTTC.

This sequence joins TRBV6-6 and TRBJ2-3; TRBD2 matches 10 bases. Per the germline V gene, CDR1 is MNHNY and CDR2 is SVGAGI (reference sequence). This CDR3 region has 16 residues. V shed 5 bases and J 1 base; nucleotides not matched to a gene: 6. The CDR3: CASSTSGTSGTDTQYF. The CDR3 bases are TGTGCCAGCAGTACCTCCGGGACTAGCGGCACAGATACGCAGTATTTT.

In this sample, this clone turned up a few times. For the CDR3, the DNA is TGTGCCATCAGGGACAGGGGGCAGGCCGGGGAGCTGTTTTTT. Translated, it gives CAIRDRGQAGELFF. The rearrangement links TRBV10-3 to TRBJ2-2; 11 bases fit TRBD1. CDR1 and CDR2 (germline): ENHRY, SYGVKD. The CDR3 extends over 14 amino acids. J was trimmed by 6 bases and V by 6 bases; bases with no gene match: 3.

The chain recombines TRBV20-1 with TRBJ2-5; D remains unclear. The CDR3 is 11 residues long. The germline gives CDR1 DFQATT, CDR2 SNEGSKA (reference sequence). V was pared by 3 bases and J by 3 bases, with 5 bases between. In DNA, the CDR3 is TGCAGTGCTAGGCCGGAAGAGACCCAGTACTTC. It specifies CSARPEETQYF.

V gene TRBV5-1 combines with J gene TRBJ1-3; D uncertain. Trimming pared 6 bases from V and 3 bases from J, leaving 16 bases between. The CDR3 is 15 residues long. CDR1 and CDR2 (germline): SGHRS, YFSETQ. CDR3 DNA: TGCGCCAGCATGGACGGGAGAAGGCATGGAAACACCATATATTTT. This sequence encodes CASMDGRRHGNTIYF.

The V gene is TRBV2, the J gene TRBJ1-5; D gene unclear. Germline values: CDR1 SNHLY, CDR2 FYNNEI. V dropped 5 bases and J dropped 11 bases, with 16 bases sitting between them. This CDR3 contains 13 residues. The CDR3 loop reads CASSRGTPESQHF. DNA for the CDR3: TGTGCCAGCAGTCGCGGTACCCCTGAGTCCCAGCATTTT.

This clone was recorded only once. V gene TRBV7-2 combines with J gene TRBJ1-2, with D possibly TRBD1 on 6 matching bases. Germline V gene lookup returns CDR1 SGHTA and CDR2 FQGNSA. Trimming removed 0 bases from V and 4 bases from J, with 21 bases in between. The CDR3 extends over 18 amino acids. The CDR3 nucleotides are TGTGCCAGCAGCTTAGCAGGGGGAAGAGCCGGCGATGGCTATGGCTACACCTTC. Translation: CASSLAGGRAGDGYGYTF. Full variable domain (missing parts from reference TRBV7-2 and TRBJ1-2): GAGVSQSPSNKVTEKGKDVELRCDPISGHTALYWYRQSLGQGLEFLIYFQGNSAPDKSGLPSDRFSAERTGGSVSTLTIQRTQQEDSAVYLCASSLAGGRAGDGYGYTFGSGTRLTVV.

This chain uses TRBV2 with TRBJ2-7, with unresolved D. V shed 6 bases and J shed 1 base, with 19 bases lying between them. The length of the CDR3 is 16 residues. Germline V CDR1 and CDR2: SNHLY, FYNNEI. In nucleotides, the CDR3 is TGTGCCAGCAGGACACCGTCGCGCCGGCCTTCCTACGAGCAGTACTTC. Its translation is CASRTPSRRPSYEQYF.

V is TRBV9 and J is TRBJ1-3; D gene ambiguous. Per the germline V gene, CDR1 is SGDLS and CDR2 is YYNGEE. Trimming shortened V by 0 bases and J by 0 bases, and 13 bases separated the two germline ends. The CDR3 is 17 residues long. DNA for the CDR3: TGTGCCAGCAGCGTAGGCGAGGGAGGATTCTCTGGAAACACCATATATTTT. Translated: CASSVGEGGFSGNTIYF.

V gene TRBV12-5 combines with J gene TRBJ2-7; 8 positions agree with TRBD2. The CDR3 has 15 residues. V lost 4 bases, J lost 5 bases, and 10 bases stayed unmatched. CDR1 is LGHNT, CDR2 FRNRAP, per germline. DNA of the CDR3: TGTGCTAGTGGTTCCCCCGGGGGGGCTGGCCACGAGCAGTACTTC. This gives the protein CASGSPGGAGHEQYF.

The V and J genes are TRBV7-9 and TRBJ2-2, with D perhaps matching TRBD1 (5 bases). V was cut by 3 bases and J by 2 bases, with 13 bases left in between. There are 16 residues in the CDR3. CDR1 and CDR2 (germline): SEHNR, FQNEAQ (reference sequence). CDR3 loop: CASSFGREYNTGELFF. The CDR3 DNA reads TGTGCCAGCAGCTTTGGCAGGGAATATAACACCGGGGAGCTGTTTTTT. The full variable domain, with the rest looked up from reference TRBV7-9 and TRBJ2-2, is DTGVSQNPRHKITKRGQNVTFRCDPISEHNRLYWYRQTLGQGPEFLTYFQNEAQLEKSRLLSDRFSAERPKGSFSTLEIQRTEQGDSAMYLCASSFGREYNTGELFFGEGSRLTVL.

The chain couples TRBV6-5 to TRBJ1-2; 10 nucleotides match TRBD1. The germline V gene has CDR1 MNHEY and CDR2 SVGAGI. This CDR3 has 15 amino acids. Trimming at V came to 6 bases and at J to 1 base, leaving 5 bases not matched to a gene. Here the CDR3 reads CASSRGQGVNYGYTF. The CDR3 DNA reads TGTGCCAGCAGCCGAGGACAGGGGGTTAACTATGGCTACACCTTC.

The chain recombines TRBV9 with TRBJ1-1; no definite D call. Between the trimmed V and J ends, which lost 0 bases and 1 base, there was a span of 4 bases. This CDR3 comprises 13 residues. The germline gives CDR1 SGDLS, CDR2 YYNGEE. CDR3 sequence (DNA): TGTGCCAGCAGCGTAGAGCCGAACACTGAAGCTTTCTTT. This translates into CASSVEPNTEAFF.